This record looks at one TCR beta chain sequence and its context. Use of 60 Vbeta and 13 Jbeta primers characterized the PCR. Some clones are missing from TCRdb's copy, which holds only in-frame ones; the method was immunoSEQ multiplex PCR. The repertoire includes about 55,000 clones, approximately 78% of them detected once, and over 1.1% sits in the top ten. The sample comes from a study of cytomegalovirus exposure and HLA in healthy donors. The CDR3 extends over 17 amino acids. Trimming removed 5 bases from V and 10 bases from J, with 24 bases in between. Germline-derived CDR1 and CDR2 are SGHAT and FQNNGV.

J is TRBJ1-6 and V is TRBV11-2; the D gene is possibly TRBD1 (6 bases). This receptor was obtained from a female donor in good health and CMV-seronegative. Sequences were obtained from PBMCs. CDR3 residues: CASSPAWTASVNSPLHF. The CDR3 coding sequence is TGTGCCAGCAGCCCGGCTTGGACAGCCAGTGTCAACTCACCCCTCCACTTT.